This TCR beta chain was observed in a study of T cell responses to AZD1222 COVID-19 vaccine. CDR1 is SNHLY and CDR2 is FYNNEI in the germline V gene. This CDR3 has 15 amino acids. Trimming took 5 bases from V and 1 from J, leaving 13 bases between them. Using immunoSEQ multiplex PCR, the repertoire was profiled, and TCRdb retains in-frame clones only, with some absent. The sample consists of roughly 120,000 clones, roughly 90% of them appearing once. Source: peripheral blood, taken 28 days after the second AZD1222 dose. This sequence was found in an adult who received the AZD1222 COVID-19 vaccine. The chain uses TRBV2 and TRBJ2-3; maybe TRBD2 (7 bases). CDR3: CASSLGGGGTDTQYF. CDR3 nucleotides: TGTGCCAGCAGTCTAGGAGGGGGGGGCACAGATACGCAGTATTTT.